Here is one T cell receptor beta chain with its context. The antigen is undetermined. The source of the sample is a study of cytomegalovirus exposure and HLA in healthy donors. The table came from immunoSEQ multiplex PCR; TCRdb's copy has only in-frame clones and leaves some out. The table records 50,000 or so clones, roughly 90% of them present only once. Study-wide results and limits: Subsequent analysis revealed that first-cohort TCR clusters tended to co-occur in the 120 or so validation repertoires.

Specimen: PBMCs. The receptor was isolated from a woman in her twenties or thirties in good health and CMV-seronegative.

The CDR3 here is CASSSQMTSGPYIWGNNEQFF. The CDR3 DNA reads TGCGCCAGCAGCTCCCAAATGACTAGCGGCCCCTACATCTGGGGGAACAATGAGCAGTTCTTC. This chain uses TRBV5-1 with TRBJ2-1; TRBD2 agrees at 9 bases. Germline V gene data show CDR1 as SGHRS and CDR2 as YFSETQ. Trimming cost V 3 bases and J 5 bases; bases outside gene matches: 24. This CDR3 contains 21 residues. The whole variable domain, remainder taken from reference TRBV5-1 and TRBJ2-1, is KAGVTQTPRYLIKTRGQQVTLSCSPISGHRSVSWYQQTPGQGLQFLFEYFSETQRNKGNFPGRFSGRQFSNSRSEMNVSTLELGDSALYLCASSSQMTSGPYIWGNNEQFFGPGTRLTVL.